This T cell receptor beta chain stems from a study of blood T cell repertoires in COVID-19 (dated by TCRdb to 2020 to 2021). Describing the broader study: Samples covering the acute and convalescent phases of COVID-19 were provided by collaborators in the United States, Italy and Spain. The repertoires were released in a freely available public database meant as a resource for research on the immune response to SARS-CoV-2. Samples came from the ongoing ImmuneRACE study (first 160 participants) plus 1,254 subjects from 6 global collaborators. The prospective study material was composed of cDNA or gDNA derived from T cells, B-cell-depleted T cells, or PBMCs. Nearly every sample came with metadata listing a de-identified subject ID, COVID-19 status, age in years and sex. HLA class I and class II types, where available, came from metadata supplied by the sample provider rather than from assay-based typing. Deeply sampled blood TCRbeta repertoires from subjects exposed to, actively infected with, or recovered from COVID-19 were included in the dataset. What the authors observed across the whole study: The amount of clinical and demographic metadata varied by source and participant and was provided uncurated.

TCRbeta CDR3 regions were amplified from genomic DNA by means of the immunoSEQ Assay, a bias-controlled multiplex PCR. The paper's processing steps were these. Within the assay, amplification of reference gene primers was used to estimate how many nucleated cells each sample contained. To quantify the absolute abundance of each unique TCRbeta CDR3 rearrangement, sequence reads were collapsed and filtered. For each sample, productive Simpson clonality was calculated as the square root of Simpson's diversity index over productive rearrangements. TCRdb limited this immuneACCESS table to in-frame rearrangements with V and J called. A share of clones is missing; checked studies link under half to unresolved V genes, and the rest is unexplained. That table furnishes V, J and clone size, whereas the DNA furnished D and trimming. In this sample the table shows 50,000 or so clones, 83% of which occur a single time. Of the sample, over 15% is held by the ten largest clones.

With respect to this clone: Its target antigen remains unknown. There are no base qualities to consult, and no much larger clone falls within one base.

Whole blood was collected in K2EDTA tubes by collaborating institutions according to the institutions' own protocols. Collaborator samples were shipped for TCRbeta analysis as frozen whole blood, isolated PBMCs, or DNA extracted from either sample type. Material for sequencing was peripheral blood. The sequence derives from a man aged 40-49 years with acute or convalescent COVID-19.

In nucleotides, the sequence is TGTGCCAGCTCAACAACAGGGGGGAGGAATCAGCCCCAGCATTTT. Translated, it reads CASSTTGGRNQPQHF. The rearranged segments are TRBV18 and TRBJ1-5; TRBD1 agrees with 8 junctional bases. Unmatched junction bases come to 7, with V trimmed by 5 bases and J by 4 bases. The CDR3 runs 15 residues from the cysteine to the phenylalanine. This entry keeps only the CDR3 DNA: 45 bases, framed from base 1. CDR1 and CDR2 are drawn from the germline V gene: KGHSH, LQKENI.